This entry is about one TCR beta chain. Its specificity is unknown. The PCR had 60 Vbeta and 13 Jbeta primers. Clones were sequenced by immunoSEQ multiplex PCR, and TCRdb holds only the in-frame ones, with some missing. The sample has about 180,000 clones, 82% seen once. The entry originates in a study of cytomegalovirus exposure and HLA in healthy donors. Germline V gives CDR1 SEHNR, CDR2 FQNEAQ (reference sequence). CDR3 length: 15 amino acids. The V and J ends lost 5 bases and 9 bases, in that order; junction bases with no gene match: 8. Whole-study findings and limits: Researchers reported in a later analysis that a missense DCLRE1C variant was tied to TCR beta V- and J-gene trimming.

The chain uses TRBV7-9 and TRBJ2-1; 12 bases align to TRBD1. This TCR derives from a woman aged 50 to 60 in good health and CMV-seronegative. Sample: PBMCs. DNA for the CDR3: TGTGCCAGCAGCCACCCGGGACAGGGGGCCGGTGAGCAGTTCTTC. Translating it yields CASSHPGQGAGEQFF.